What follows are 11 T cell receptor beta chains derived from one specimen sequenced in a study of blood T cell repertoires in COVID-19. Profiling relied on immunoSEQ multiplex PCR, and the TCRdb table lists in-frame clones only, not all of them. Here the sample spans fewer than 150,000 clones, more than 70% being singletons. The sequencing input was peripheral blood. The receptors come from a woman aged 60-70 years with acute or convalescent COVID-19.

The rearrangement uses TRBV6-5 and TRBJ2-5; tentative D call: TRBD2 (6 bases). CDR1 is MNHEY, CDR2 SVGAGI, per germline. V was clipped by 5 bases and J by 3 bases, with 13 bases between them. CDR3 length: 14 amino acids. The CDR3 loop reads CASSTEGTEETQYF. The CDR3 DNA follows: TGTGCCAGCAGTACGGAGGGGACGGAAGAGACCCAGTACTTC.

The gene calls are TRBV6-1 and TRBJ1-1; TRBD1 is a possible D gene (6 bases). Germline-derived CDR1 and CDR2 are MNHNS and SASEGT. This CDR3 is 14 amino acids long. Trimming removed 2 bases at V and 0 bases at J, with 7 bases between. The CDR3 DNA is TGTGCCAGCAGTGAACAGGGGCTGAACACTGAAGCTTTCTTT. Protein product: CASSEQGLNTEAFF.

The gene calls are TRBV19 and TRBJ2-1; 13 bases are a match to TRBD2. Per germline, CDR1 LNHDA and CDR2 SQIVND (reference sequence). Trimming cost V 7 bases and J 1 base; bases outside gene matches: 1. This CDR3 has 15 amino acids. DNA of the CDR3: TGTGCCAGTATGGGACTAGCGGGATCCTACAATGAGCAGTTCTTC. Translated, it gives CASMGLAGSYNEQFF.

This sequence joins TRBV15 and TRBJ1-1, with a tentative D call TRBD1 (5 bases). From germline, CDR1 is LNHNV and CDR2 YYDKDF (reference sequence). The CDR3 length is 13 residues. V was clipped by 4 bases and J by 6 bases, with 12 bases between them. CDR3 nucleotide sequence: TGTGCCACCAGCACAGGGCCAGGCGCTGAAGCTTTCTTT. Translated: CATSTGPGAEAFF.

This clone was observed a few times. The CDR3 DNA follows: TGTGCCAGCAGTTTAGGGGGGGACTATGGCTACACCTTC. This encodes CASSLGGDYGYTF. The J gene is TRBJ1-2, the V gene TRBV12-3 or TRBV12-4, with D possibly matching TRBD1 (5 bases). The CDR3 runs 13 residues. V was cut by 1 base and J by 3 bases, with 6 bases left in between.

J is TRBJ1-6 and V is TRBV30; D might be TRBD1 (5 bases). Germline loops: CDR1 GTSNPN, CDR2 SVGIG (reference sequence). The length of the CDR3 is 15 residues. Deletions cut 0 bases from V and 6 bases from J, with 12 bases between. The CDR3 nucleotides are TGTGCCTGGAGTGTAGCAGGGTCCCCTAATTCACCCCTCCACTTT. Its protein product is CAWSVAGSPNSPLHF.

This sequence joins TRBV6-2 or TRBV6-3 and TRBJ1-4; possibly TRBD1 for D (6 bases). The V gene's germline CDR1 is MNHEY and CDR2 SVGEGT. The CDR3 spans 14 residues. V was pared by 5 bases and J by 8 bases, with 15 bases between. CDR3 protein: CASSSTGYGEKLFF. The CDR3 region has the DNA TGTGCCAGCAGTAGCACAGGGTACGGCGAAAAACTGTTTTTT.

This clone has only one observation. The J gene is TRBJ1-4, the V gene TRBV19, with D perhaps TRBD1 (5 bases). V was pared by 10 bases and J by 3 bases, with 15 bases between. Germline loops: CDR1 LNHDA, CDR2 SQIVND (reference sequence). The CDR3 loop spans 14 amino acids. CDR3 residues: CATAFDRSNEKLFF. CDR3 DNA sequence: TGTGCCACGGCCTTCGACAGATCTAATGAAAAACTGTTTTTT. Full variable domain (rest looked up from reference TRBV19 and TRBJ1-4): DGGITQSPKYLFRKEGQNVTLSCEQNLNHDAMYWYRQDPGQGLRLIYYSQIVNDFQKGDIAEGYSVSREKKESFPLTVTSAQKNPTAFYLCATAFDRSNEKLFFGSGTQLSVL.

The CDR3 loop reads CASSSWTQNTEAFF. The CDR3 nucleotides are TGTGCCAGCAGCTCCTGGACACAGAACACTGAAGCTTTCTTT. This chain links TRBV7-9 with TRBJ1-1; a weak D match, TRBD1 (5 bases). The V gene lost 4 bases and the J gene lost 1 base, with 10 bases spanning the gap. The CDR3 totals 14 residues. CDR1 is SEHNR, CDR2 FQNEAQ, per germline (reference sequence). Drawing the rest from reference TRBV7-9 and TRBJ1-1, the complete variable domain is DTGVSQNPRHKITKRGQNVTFRCDPISEHNRLYWYRQTLGQGPEFLTYFQNEAQLEKSRLLSDRFSAERPKGSFSTLEIQRTEQGDSAMYLCASSSWTQNTEAFFGQGTRLTVV.

The chain couples TRBV3-1 (or the pseudogene TRBV3-2) to TRBJ1-2, with 8 bases aligning to TRBD1. CDR1 is LGHDT and CDR2 is YNNKEL in the germline V gene (reference sequence). There are 14 residues in the CDR3. J gave up 4 bases and V 2 bases, and 3 bases lay outside the gene matches. In DNA, the CDR3 is TGTGCCAGCAGCCAACGACAGGGGATCTATGGCTACACCTTC. This gives the protein CASSQRQGIYGYTF.

This chain joins TRBV18 and TRBJ1-1; D is unclear. Germline V gene sequence: CDR1 KGHSH, CDR2 LQKENI. This CDR3 has 14 residues. The ends were cut back, 6 bases at V and 0 bases at J, with 11 bases in the middle. CDR3 sequence reads: CASSYSSMNTEAFF. The CDR3 bases are TGTGCCAGCTCGTACAGTTCCATGAACACTGAAGCTTTCTTT.